This T cell receptor (beta chain) stems from a study of T-cell memory formation after mild COVID-19. This CDR3 has 12 amino acids. Germline loops: CDR1 GTSNPN, CDR2 SVGIG (reference sequence). The V end was cut by 8 bases, the J end by 8 bases, with 15 bases between. Via MiXCR, TCRdb re-called the 5' RACE reads, giving one row per CDR3 protein. Here the sample spans roughly 560,000 distinct CDR3 sequences, about a fifth being singletons. V usage is TRBV30 and J usage is TRBJ2-2; D is unresolved. Sequencing was done on a sample of PBMCs or a T cell subset sorted from them (not recorded which). The clonotype originates from an adult woman who had mild COVID-19 (a few samples of this study predate the infection). Cell type and time point are not known. The CDR3 DNA is TGTGCCGGCCCCCTAGGTCGAGGGGAGCTGTTTTTT. As protein: CAGPLGRGELFF.